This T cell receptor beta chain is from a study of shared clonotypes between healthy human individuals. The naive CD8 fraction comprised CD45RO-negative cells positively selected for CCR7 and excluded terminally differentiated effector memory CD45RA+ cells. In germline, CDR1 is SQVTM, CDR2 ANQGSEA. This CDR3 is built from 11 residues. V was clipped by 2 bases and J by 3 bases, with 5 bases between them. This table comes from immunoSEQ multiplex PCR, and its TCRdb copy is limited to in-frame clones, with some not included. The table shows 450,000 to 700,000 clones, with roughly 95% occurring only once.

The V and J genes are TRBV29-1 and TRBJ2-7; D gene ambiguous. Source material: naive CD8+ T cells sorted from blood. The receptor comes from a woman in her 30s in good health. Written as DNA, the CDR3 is TGCAGCGTTGAATGGGGCTACGAGCAGTACTTC. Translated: CSVEWGYEQYF.